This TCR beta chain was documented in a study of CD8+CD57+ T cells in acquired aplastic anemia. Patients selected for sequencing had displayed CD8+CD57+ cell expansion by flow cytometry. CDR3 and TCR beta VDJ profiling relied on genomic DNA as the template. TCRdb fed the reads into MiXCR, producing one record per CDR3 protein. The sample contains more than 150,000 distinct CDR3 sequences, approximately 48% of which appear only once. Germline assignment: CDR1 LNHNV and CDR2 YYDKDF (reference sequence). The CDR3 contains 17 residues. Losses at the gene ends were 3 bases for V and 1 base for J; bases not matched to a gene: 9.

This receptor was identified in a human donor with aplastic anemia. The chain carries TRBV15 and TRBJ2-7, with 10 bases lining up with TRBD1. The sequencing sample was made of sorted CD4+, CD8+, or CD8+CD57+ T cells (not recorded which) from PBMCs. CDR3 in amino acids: CATSSSRSGQGSYEQYF. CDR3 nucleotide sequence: TGTGCCACCAGCAGCTCCAGGTCGGGACAGGGGTCCTACGAGCAGTACTTC.